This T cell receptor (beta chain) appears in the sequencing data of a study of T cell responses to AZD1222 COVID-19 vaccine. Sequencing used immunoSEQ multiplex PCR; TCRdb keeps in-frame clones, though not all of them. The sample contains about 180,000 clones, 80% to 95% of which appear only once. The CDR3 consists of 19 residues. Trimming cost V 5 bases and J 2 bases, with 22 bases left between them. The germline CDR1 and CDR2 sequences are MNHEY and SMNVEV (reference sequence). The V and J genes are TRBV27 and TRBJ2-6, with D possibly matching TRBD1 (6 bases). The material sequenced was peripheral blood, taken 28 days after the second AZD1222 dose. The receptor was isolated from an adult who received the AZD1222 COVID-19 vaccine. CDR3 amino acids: CASSRIGQTTTPGANVLTF. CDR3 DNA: TGTGCCAGCAGTAGAATTGGACAGACTACTACCCCTGGGGCCAACGTCCTGACTTTC.